The 21 T cell receptor beta chains below all came from one sample that was sequenced in a study of shared clonotypes between healthy human individuals. Produced via immunoSEQ multiplex PCR; TCRdb's table is partial and in-frame only. In the table there are about 2 million clones, about 95% of which are singletons. Naive CD8 populations comprised CD45RO-negative cells positively selected for CCR7, excluding terminally differentiated effector memory CD45RA+ cells. The sequenced sample was naive CD8+ T cells sorted from blood. These receptors were obtained from a man between 18 and 29 years old in good health.

This chain uses TRBV5-1 with TRBJ1-2; D possibly corresponds to TRBD1 (6 bases). Looked up from germline, CDR1 is SGHRS and CDR2 is YFSETQ. The length of the CDR3 is 17 residues. Trimming pared 2 bases from V and 1 base from J, leaving 18 bases between. CDR3 loop: CASSLHDTGTFNYGYTF. CDR3 bases: TGCGCCAGCAGCTTACATGACACAGGGACCTTTAACTATGGCTACACCTTC.

The genes are TRBV29-1 and TRBJ1-2; D remains ambiguous. Germline values: CDR1 SQVTM, CDR2 ANQGSEA. CDR3 length equals 13 residues. V lost 1 base and J lost 1, with 7 bases in between. CDR3 amino acids: CSVEGLFNYGYTF. Here the CDR3 DNA reads TGCAGCGTTGAAGGACTGTTTAACTATGGCTACACCTTC. Full variable domain (missing parts from reference TRBV29-1 and TRBJ1-2): SAVISQKPSRDICQRGTSLTIQCQVDSQVTMMFWYRQQPGQSLTLIATANQGSEATYESGFVIDKFPISRPNLTFSTLTVSNMSPEDSSIYLCSVEGLFNYGYTFGSGTRLTVV.

This clone was picked up one time. Other DNA sequences in the same sample also yield this CDR3. The chain recombines TRBV27 with TRBJ2-7, with TRBD2 matching over 7 bases. This CDR3 comprises 15 residues. Germline CDR1 MNHEY, CDR2 SMNVEV (reference sequence). J gave up 3 bases and V 0 bases, and 5 bases lay outside the gene matches. The CDR3 protein is CASSLSPSGVYEQYF. CDR3 DNA sequence: TGTGCCAGCAGTTTATCCCCTAGCGGAGTCTACGAGCAGTACTTC.

The genes are TRBV15 and TRBJ1-2; TRBD1 might be the D (5 bases). The CDR3 sequence is 15 residues long. Trimming took 0 bases from V and 4 from J, leaving 12 bases between them. Germline-derived CDR1 and CDR2 are LNHNV and YYDKDF (reference sequence). The CDR3 nucleotides read TGTGCCACCAGCAGAGATCTTTCCACAGGCTATGGCTACACCTTC. Encoded protein: CATSRDLSTGYGYTF.

The gene calls are TRBV27 and TRBJ1-6; D call uncertain. There are 15 residues in the CDR3. Germline V lookup: CDR1 MNHEY, CDR2 SMNVEV (reference sequence). V shed 5 bases and J shed 4 bases, with 12 bases lying between them. CDR3 sequence reads: CASSPVPGYNSPLHF. The CDR3 nucleotides are TGTGCCAGCAGTCCCGTCCCCGGGTATAATTCACCCCTCCACTTT.

The V and J genes are TRBV6-6 and TRBJ2-5, with D hard to call. Trimming cost V 4 bases and J 0 bases, with 9 bases left between them. The germline V gene has CDR1 MNHNY and CDR2 SVGAGI (reference sequence). The CDR3 totals 14 residues. CDR3 protein: CASSSGRYQETQYF. The CDR3 coding sequence is TGTGCCAGCAGTTCCGGCAGGTACCAAGAGACCCAGTACTTC.

A note on this clone: Within the sample, other DNA sequences also encode this same CDR3. The chain links TRBV5-6 to TRBJ2-7, with 11 positions matching TRBD2. CDR3 size: 14 residues. Germline V gene data show CDR1 as SGHDT and CDR2 as YYEEEE. Trimming at V came to 4 bases and at J to 3 bases, leaving 3 bases not matched to a gene. The DNA for the CDR3 is TGTGCCAGCAGCCCGGGACTAGCGGACTACGAGCAGTACTTC. Translating it yields CASSPGLADYEQYF.

The V gene is TRBV30, the J gene TRBJ2-7, with TRBD2 matching over 12 bases. The CDR3 consists of 12 residues. CDR1 is GTSNPN and CDR2 is SVGIG in the germline V gene (reference sequence). V lost 8 bases to trimming and J lost 11 bases; unmatched junction nucleotides: 10. This chain's CDR3 is CAGLAGPSDEYF. CDR3 nucleotide sequence: TGTGCCGGACTAGCGGGACCGTCGGATGAGTACTTC.

This clone was picked up one time. J is TRBJ2-1 and V is TRBV29-1; D unresolved. This CDR3 has 11 amino acids. The V end lost 8 bases, the J end lost 6 bases, and 11 bases lay between the germline ends. Germline lookup yields CDR1 SQVTM and CDR2 ANQGSEA. DNA for the CDR3: TGCAGCTCCCTGGAAGGCAATGAGCAGTTCTTC. It encodes CSSLEGNEQFF.

This clone was seen just once. Here the CDR3 reads CASSLIDYGYTF. Written as DNA, the CDR3 is TGTGCCAGCAGCTTAATAGATTATGGCTACACCTTC. The chain uses TRBV7-2 and TRBJ1-2; D gene unclear. CDR1 and CDR2 from the germline V gene are SGHTA and FQGNSA. The CDR3 has 12 residues. V was clipped by 2 bases and J by 5 bases, with 6 bases between them.

CDR3 in DNA: TGCGCCAGCAGCCAGCGGACAGGACGGGTTGGTGAGCAGTTCTTC. Its protein is CASSQRTGRVGEQFF. V gene TRBV4-1 combines with J gene TRBJ2-1; the match to TRBD1 covers 7 bases. With 3 bases clipped from V and 9 bases from J, the junction kept 11 bases outside the gene matches. The CDR3 length is 15 residues. Germline CDR1 and CDR2: MGHRA and YSYEKL.

The chain is built from TRBV6-5 and TRBJ2-1; D gene unclear. The V end lost 2 bases, the J end lost 5 bases, and 7 bases lay between the germline ends. Germline V gene data show CDR1 as MNHEY and CDR2 as SVGAGI. This CDR3 contains 13 residues. Here the CDR3 DNA reads TGTGCCAGCAGTTACGCGCCCGACAATGAGCAGTTCTTC. As protein: CASSYAPDNEQFF.

The rearrangement uses TRBV13 and TRBJ1-4; 8 bases agree with TRBD1. V shed 5 bases and J 11 bases; nucleotides not matched to a gene: 13. The CDR3 has 15 amino acids. The germline V gene encodes CDR1 PRHDT and CDR2 FYEKMQ (reference sequence). The CDR3 loop reads CASSPRGDRGDKLFF. CDR3 bases: TGTGCCAGCAGCCCCCGTGGTGACAGGGGAGATAAACTGTTTTTT.

The CDR3 DNA reads TGTGCCTGGAGCCCTTTAGTCCAAGAGACCCAGTACTTC. It specifies CAWSPLVQETQYF. This chain connects TRBV30 to TRBJ2-5, with unresolved D. V lost 3 bases to trimming and J lost 1 base, with 9 bases between them. This CDR3 contains 13 residues. CDR1 GTSNPN and CDR2 SVGIG come from the germline V gene (reference sequence).

This rearrangement joins TRBV12-5 to TRBJ2-5; 11 bases are a match to TRBD2. Germline V gene data show CDR1 as LGHNT and CDR2 as FRNRAP. This CDR3 region has 16 residues. V lost 6 bases, J lost 5 bases, and 11 bases stayed unmatched. CDR3 in amino acids: CASGPGLAAPRETQYF. In DNA, the CDR3 is TGTGCTAGTGGCCCGGGACTAGCGGCCCCTCGGGAGACCCAGTACTTC. The variable domain in full, completed from reference TRBV12-5 and TRBJ2-5, reads DARVTQTPRHKVTEMGQEVTMRCQPILGHNTVFWYRQTMMQGLELLAYFRNRAPLDDSGMPKDRFSAEMPDATLATLKIQPSEPRDSAVYFCASGPGLAAPRETQYFGPGTRLLVL.

The CDR3 region is CASSTRPGRGPGTEAFF. The CDR3 DNA reads as TGTGCCAGCAGCACGCGACCGGGCCGGGGCCCAGGCACTGAAGCTTTCTTT. The V and J genes are TRBV13 and TRBJ1-1; D perhaps matches TRBD1 (5 bases). Per the germline V gene, CDR1 is PRHDT and CDR2 is FYEKMQ (reference sequence). The CDR3 consists of 17 residues. Trimming took 5 bases from V and 4 from J, leaving 23 bases between them. The variable domain in full, completed from reference TRBV13 and TRBJ1-1, reads AAGVIQSPRHLIKEKRETATLKCYPIPRHDTVYWYQQGPGQDPQFLISFYEKMQSDKGSIPDRFSAQQFSDYHSELNMSSLELGDSALYFCASSTRPGRGPGTEAFFGQGTRLTVV.

The CDR3 region is CASSDWQGETQYF. The CDR3 coding sequence is TGCGCCAGCAGTGACTGGCAGGGAGAGACCCAGTACTTC. This rearrangement joins TRBV10-1 to TRBJ2-5; weak D call: TRBD1 (5 bases). The germline V gene has CDR1 WNHNN and CDR2 SYGVQD (reference sequence). V was pared by 3 bases and J by 4 bases, with 9 bases between. The CDR3 is 13 amino acids.

This clone came up once. The genes are TRBV7-9 and TRBJ2-7, with D unclear. CDR1 and CDR2 (germline): SEHNR, FQNEAQ (reference sequence). Trimming stripped 2 bases from V and 6 bases from J, with 11 bases between. The length of the CDR3 is 13 residues. The CDR3 nucleotides read TGTGCCAGCAGCTTAAAAGACACTCGCGAGCAGTACTTC. Its protein is CASSLKDTREQYF.

This sequence joins TRBV29-1 and TRBJ2-1; 7 bases are shared with TRBD1. This CDR3 comprises 11 residues. Germline assignment: CDR1 SQVTM and CDR2 ANQGSEA. The ends lost 5 bases at V and 10 bases at J; junction bases unmatched: 5. This CDR3 reads CSVRRGYEQFF. For the CDR3, the DNA is TGCAGCGTTCGCAGGGGGTACGAGCAGTTCTTC.

The V gene is TRBV7-2, the J gene TRBJ2-5; D may correspond to TRBD1 or TRBD2 (6 bases each). Germline V lookup: CDR1 SGHTA, CDR2 FQGNSA. Between the trimmed V and J ends, which lost 5 bases and 5 bases, there was a span of 15 bases. This CDR3 region has 14 residues. The CDR3 here is CASSPRGLQETQYF. CDR3 sequence (DNA): TGTGCCAGCAGCCCCCGGGGGCTACAGGAGACCCAGTACTTC. Based on the CDR3 plus reference TRBV7-2 and TRBJ2-5, the full variable domain is GAGVSQSPSNKVTEKGKDVELRCDPISGHTALYWYRQSLGQGLEFLIYFQGNSAPDKSGLPSDRFSAERTGGSVSTLTIQRTQQEDSAVYLCASSPRGLQETQYFGPGTRLLVL.

J is TRBJ2-7 and V is TRBV7-9, with TRBD2 identical over 8 bases. With V trimmed by 1 base and J by 11 bases, 4 bases remained unmatched. The CDR3 contains 12 residues. Germline CDR1 and CDR2: SEHNR and FQNEAQ (reference sequence). As DNA, the CDR3 is TGTGCCAGCAGCTTAGTCGGGGGGGCAAAGTACTTC. Encoded protein: CASSLVGGAKYF.